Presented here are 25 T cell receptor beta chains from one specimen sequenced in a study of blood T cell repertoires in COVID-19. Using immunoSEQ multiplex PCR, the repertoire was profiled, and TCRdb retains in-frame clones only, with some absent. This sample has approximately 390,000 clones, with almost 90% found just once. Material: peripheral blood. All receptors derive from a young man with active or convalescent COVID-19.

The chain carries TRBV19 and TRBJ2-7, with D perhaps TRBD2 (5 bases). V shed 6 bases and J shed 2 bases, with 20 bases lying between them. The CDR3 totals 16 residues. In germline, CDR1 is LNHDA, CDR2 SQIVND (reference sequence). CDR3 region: CASSPLPGSGPYEQYF. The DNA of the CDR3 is TGTGCCAGTAGCCCGCTCCCGGGGAGCGGACCCTACGAGCAGTACTTC.

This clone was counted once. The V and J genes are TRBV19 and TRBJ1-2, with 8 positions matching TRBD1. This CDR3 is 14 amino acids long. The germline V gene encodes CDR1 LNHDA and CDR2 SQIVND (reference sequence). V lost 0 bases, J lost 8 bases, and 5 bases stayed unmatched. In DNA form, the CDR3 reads TGTGCCAGTAGTATAGATGCGGACAGGGTCGGCTACACCTTC. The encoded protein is CASSIDADRVGYTF.

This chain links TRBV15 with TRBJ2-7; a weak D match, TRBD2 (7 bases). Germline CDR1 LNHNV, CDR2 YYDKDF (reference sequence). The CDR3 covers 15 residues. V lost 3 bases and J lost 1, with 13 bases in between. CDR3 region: CATSRGGAYSYEQYF. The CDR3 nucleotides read TGTGCCACCAGCAGGGGGGGGGCGTATTCCTACGAGCAGTACTTC. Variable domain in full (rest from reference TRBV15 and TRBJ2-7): DAMVIQNPRYQVTQFGKPVTLSCSQTLNHNVMYWYQQKSSQAPKLLFHYYDKDFNNEADTPDNFQSRRPNTSFCFLDIRSPGLGDTAMYLCATSRGGAYSYEQYFGPGTRLTVT.

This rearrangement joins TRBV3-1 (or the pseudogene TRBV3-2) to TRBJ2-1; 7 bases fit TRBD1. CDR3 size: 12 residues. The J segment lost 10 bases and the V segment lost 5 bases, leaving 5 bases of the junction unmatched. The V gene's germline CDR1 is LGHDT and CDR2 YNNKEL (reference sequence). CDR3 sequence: CASSWTGREQFF. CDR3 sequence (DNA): TGTGCCAGCAGCTGGACAGGACGGGAGCAGTTCTTC.

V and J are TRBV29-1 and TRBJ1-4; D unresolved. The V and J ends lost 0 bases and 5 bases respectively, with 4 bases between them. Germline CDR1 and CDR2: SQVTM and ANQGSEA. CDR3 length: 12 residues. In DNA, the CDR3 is TGCAGCGTTGAAGAGTCGAATGAAAAACTGTTTTTT. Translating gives CSVEESNEKLFF.

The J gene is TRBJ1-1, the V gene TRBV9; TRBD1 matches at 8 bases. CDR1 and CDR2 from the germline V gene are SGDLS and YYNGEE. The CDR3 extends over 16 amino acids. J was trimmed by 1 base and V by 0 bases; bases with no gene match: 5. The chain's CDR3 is CASSVVPGQGNTEAFF. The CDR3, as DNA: TGTGCCAGCAGCGTAGTACCCGGACAGGGGAACACTGAAGCTTTCTTT.

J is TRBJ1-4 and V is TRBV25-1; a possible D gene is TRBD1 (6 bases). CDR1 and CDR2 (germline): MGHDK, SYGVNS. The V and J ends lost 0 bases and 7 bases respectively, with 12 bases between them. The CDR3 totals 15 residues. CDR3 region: CASSEYQGYGEKLFF. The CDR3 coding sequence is TGTGCCAGCAGTGAATATCAGGGGTATGGTGAAAAACTGTTTTTT.

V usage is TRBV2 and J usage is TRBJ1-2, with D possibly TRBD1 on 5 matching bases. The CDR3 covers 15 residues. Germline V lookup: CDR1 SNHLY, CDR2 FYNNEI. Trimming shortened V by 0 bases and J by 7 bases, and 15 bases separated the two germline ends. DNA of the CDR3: TGTGCCAGCAGTGAAGCTTCGGAGGGACCCTTTGGCTACACCTTC. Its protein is CASSEASEGPFGYTF.

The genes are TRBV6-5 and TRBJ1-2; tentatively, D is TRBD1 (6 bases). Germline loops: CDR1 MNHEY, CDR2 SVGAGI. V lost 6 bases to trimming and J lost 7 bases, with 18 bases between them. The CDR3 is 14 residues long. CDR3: CASRRGHQGSGYTF. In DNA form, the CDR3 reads TGTGCCAGCAGACGGGGACACCAAGGGAGTGGCTACACCTTC.

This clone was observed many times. The CDR3 protein is CASSIGTSQPQHF. CDR3 bases: TGTGCCAGTAGTATTGGGACAAGTCAGCCCCAGCATTTT. The chain carries TRBV19 and TRBJ1-5; D possibly corresponds to TRBD1 (6 bases). The CDR3 sequence is 13 residues long. V gave up 3 bases and J gave up 6 bases, with 9 bases separating them. Germline CDR1 LNHDA, CDR2 SQIVND (reference sequence).

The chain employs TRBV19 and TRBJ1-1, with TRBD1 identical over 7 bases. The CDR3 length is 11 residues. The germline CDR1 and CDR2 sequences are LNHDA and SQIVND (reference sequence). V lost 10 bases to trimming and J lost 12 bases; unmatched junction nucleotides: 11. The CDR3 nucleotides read TGTGCCACTAAGACAGGGTTAGTATCTTTCTTT. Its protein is CATKTGLVSFF.

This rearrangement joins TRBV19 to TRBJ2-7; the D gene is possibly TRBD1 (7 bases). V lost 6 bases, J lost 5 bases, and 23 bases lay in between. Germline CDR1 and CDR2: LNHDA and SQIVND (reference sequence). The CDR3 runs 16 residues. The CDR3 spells CASRRGYRGEGDEQYF. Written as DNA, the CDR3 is TGTGCCAGTAGACGGGGGTACAGGGGAGAGGGGGACGAGCAGTACTTC.

The CDR3 sequence is CASSFLVSTDTQYF. The CDR3 coding sequence is TGTGCCAGCAGCTTCCTAGTTAGCACAGATACGCAGTATTTT. This chain uses TRBV5-4 with TRBJ2-3; D not certain. The germline CDR1 and CDR2 sequences are SGHNT and YYREEE (reference sequence). This CDR3 spans 14 amino acids. Trimming left V 2 bases short and J 0 bases short, with 7 bases between.

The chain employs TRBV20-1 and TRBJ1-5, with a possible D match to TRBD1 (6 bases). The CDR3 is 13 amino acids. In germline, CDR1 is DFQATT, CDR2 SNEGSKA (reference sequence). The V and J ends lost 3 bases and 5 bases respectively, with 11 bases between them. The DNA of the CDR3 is TGCAGTGCTAGTAAGGACAGTTATCAGCCCCAGCATTTT. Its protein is CSASKDSYQPQHF.

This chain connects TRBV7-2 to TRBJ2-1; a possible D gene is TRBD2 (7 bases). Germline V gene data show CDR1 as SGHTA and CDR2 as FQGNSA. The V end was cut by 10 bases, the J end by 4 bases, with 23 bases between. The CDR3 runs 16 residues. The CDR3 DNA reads TGTGCCACATCGTGGACAGCGGGACCGCTTTACAATGAGCAGTTCTTC. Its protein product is CATSWTAGPLYNEQFF. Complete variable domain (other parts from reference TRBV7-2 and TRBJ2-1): GAGVSQSPSNKVTEKGKDVELRCDPISGHTALYWYRQSLGQGLEFLIYFQGNSAPDKSGLPSDRFSAERTGGSVSTLTIQRTQQEDSAVYLCATSWTAGPLYNEQFFGPGTRLTVL.

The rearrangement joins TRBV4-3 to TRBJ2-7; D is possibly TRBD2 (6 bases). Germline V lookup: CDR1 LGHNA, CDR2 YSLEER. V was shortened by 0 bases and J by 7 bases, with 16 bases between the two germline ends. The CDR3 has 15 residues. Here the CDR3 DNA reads TGCGCCAGCAGCCAAGAAGGTACGGGAGCAGGTGAGCAGTACTTC. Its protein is CASSQEGTGAGEQYF.

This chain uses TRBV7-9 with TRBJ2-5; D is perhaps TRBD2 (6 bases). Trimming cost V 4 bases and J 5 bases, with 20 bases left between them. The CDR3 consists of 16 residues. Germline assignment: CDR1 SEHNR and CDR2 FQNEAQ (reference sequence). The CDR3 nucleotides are TGTGCCAGCAGCTCCACGGGGGACTTAAAGCATGAGACCCAGTACTTC. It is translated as CASSSTGDLKHETQYF.

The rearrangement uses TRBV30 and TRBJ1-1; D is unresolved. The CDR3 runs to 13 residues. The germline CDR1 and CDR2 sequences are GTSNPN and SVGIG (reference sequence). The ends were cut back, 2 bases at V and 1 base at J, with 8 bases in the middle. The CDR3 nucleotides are TGTGCCTGGAGTCCCAGTCGGAACACTGAAGCTTTCTTT. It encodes CAWSPSRNTEAFF. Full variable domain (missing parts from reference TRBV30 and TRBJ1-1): SQTIHQWPATLVQPVGSPLSLECTVEGTSNPNLYWYRQAAGRGLQLLFYSVGIGQISSEVPQNLSASRPQDRQFILSSKKLLLSDSGFYLCAWSPSRNTEAFFGQGTRLTVV.

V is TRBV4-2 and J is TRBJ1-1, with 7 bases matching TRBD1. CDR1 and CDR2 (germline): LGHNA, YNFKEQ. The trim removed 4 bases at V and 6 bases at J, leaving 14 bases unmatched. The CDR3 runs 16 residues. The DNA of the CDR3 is TGTGCCAGCAGCCTAGAAGGGACAGCAATGAGGGCTGAAGCTTTCTTT. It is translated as CASSLEGTAMRAEAFF.

CDR3 nucleotide sequence: TGTGCCAGTAGTGCCAAGGGACAGCCGAACACCGGGGAGCTGTTTTTT. Protein sequence: CASSAKGQPNTGELFF. The chain links TRBV19 to TRBJ2-2; 7 bases map to TRBD1. The germline CDR1 and CDR2 sequences are LNHDA and SQIVND (reference sequence). J was trimmed by 0 bases and V by 5 bases; bases with no gene match: 6. This CDR3 contains 16 residues.

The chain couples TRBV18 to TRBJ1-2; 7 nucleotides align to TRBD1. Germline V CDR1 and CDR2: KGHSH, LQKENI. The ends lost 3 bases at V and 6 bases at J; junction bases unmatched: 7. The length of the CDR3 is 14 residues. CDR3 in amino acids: CASSPPGQTDGYTF. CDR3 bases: TGTGCCAGCTCACCGCCGGGACAGACGGATGGCTACACCTTC.

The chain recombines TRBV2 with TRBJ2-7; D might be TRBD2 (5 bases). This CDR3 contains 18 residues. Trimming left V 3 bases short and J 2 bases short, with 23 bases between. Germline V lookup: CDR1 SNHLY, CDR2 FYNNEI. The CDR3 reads CASSDFLSSASLAYEQYF. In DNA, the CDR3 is TGTGCCAGCAGTGATTTTTTGTCCTCGGCTAGCCTTGCCTACGAGCAGTACTTC.

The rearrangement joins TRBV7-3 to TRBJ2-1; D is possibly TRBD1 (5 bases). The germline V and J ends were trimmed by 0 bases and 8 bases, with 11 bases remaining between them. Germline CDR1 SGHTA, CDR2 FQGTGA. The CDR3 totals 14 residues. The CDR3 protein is CASSLTDSSDEQFF. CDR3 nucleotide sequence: TGTGCCAGCAGCTTAACTGACAGTTCGGATGAGCAGTTCTTC.

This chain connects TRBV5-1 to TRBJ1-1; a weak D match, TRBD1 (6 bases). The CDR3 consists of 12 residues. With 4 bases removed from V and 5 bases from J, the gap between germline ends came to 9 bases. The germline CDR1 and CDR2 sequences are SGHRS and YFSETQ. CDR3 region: CASSPQGTEAFF. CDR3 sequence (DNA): TGCGCCAGCAGCCCGCAGGGGACTGAAGCTTTCTTT.

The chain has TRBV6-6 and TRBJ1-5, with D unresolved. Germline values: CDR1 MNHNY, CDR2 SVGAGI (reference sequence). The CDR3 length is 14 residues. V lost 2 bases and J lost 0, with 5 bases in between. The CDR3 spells CASSYRYSNQPQHF. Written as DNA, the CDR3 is TGTGCCAGCAGTTACCGGTATAGCAATCAGCCCCAGCATTTT.